This TCR beta chain originates from a study of beta chain features in type 1 diabetes. General study findings and limits: Whether HLA type affects TCRB rearrangement stayed undetermined in the present work. Fewer junction insertions and more nucleotide deletions appeared in type 1 diabetes patients.

TCRB transcripts that were expressed got sequenced, as all of the isolated RNA had been reverse transcribed. Data came from immunoSEQ multiplex PCR; TCRdb stores just in-frame clones and leaves some out. In the table there are roughly 500,000 clones, around 28% of which are singletons. There are a few counts of this clone. Its target is unknown. The CDR3 loop spans 14 amino acids. The V gene lost 3 bases and the J gene lost 6 bases, with 11 bases spanning the gap. Germline assignment: CDR1 SGHTA and CDR2 FQGNSA. The sequenced sample consisted of naive CD4+ T cells from blood. This sequence joins TRBV7-2 and TRBJ1-4, with D possibly TRBD1 on 6 matching bases. The clonotype originates from a man aged 18 to 29 in good health. The CDR3 DNA sequence: TGTGCCAGCAGCTTGGCGGGGGCGTATGAAAAACTGTTTTTT. Translating it yields CASSLAGAYEKLFF.